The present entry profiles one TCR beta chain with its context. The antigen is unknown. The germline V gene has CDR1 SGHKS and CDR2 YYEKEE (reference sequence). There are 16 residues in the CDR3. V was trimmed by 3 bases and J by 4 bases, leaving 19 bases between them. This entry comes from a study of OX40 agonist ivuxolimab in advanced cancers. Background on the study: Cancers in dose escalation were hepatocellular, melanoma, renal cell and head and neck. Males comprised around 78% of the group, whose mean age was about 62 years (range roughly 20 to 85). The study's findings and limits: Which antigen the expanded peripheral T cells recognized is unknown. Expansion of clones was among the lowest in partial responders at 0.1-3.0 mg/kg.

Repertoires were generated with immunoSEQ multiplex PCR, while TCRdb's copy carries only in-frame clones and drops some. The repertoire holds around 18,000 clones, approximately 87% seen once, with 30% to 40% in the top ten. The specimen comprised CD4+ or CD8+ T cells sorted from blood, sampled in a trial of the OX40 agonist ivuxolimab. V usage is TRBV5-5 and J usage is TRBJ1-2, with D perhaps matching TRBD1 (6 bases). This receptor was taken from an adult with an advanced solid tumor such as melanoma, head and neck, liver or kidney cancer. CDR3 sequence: CASSSATDRATYGYTF. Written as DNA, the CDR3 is TGTGCCAGCAGCTCCGCGACGGACAGAGCCACCTATGGCTACACCTTC.